The 11 T cell receptor beta chains in this list originate from one sample, sequenced in a study of T cell responses to AZD1222 COVID-19 vaccine. Clones were read by immunoSEQ multiplex PCR, and TCRdb kept only the in-frame ones, dropping some. The table has 110,000 to 150,000 clones, approximately 91% seen once; the top ten hold around 1.8%. Sequencing was performed on peripheral blood, taken 28 days after the second AZD1222 dose. These receptors were collected from an adult who received the AZD1222 COVID-19 vaccine.

The V gene is TRBV5-1, the J gene TRBJ2-3, with 11 positions matching TRBD2. With 1 base clipped from V and 0 bases from J, the junction kept 7 bases outside the gene matches. This CDR3 has 18 amino acids. CDR1 SGHRS and CDR2 YFSETQ come from the germline V gene. The CDR3 loop reads CASSLTGTSGPSTDTQYF. CDR3 DNA: TGCGCCAGCAGCTTGACGGGGACTAGCGGTCCTAGCACAGATACGCAGTATTTT.

This rearrangement joins TRBV6-2 or TRBV6-3 to TRBJ1-1; D possibly corresponds to TRBD1 (5 bases). CDR3 size: 13 residues. V lost 5 bases and J 11 bases, leaving 18 bases between the germline ends. Per germline, CDR1 MNHEY and CDR2 SVGEGT. CDR3 nucleotides: TGTGCCAGCAGTGCACCGCCAGGGTTGAATGCTTTCTTT. Translating it yields CASSAPPGLNAFF.

CDR3 region: CASSFSSNTEAFF. The CDR3 coding sequence is TGTGCCAGCAGCTTCTCATCGAACACTGAAGCTTTCTTT. The V and J genes are TRBV7-9 and TRBJ1-1; D call uncertain. Germline values: CDR1 SEHNR, CDR2 FQNEAQ (reference sequence). This CDR3 is 13 amino acids long. V lost 3 bases and J 1 base, leaving 6 bases between the germline ends.

The rearrangement uses TRBV2 and TRBJ1-1; tentatively, D is TRBD1 (5 bases). Trimming took off 6 bases at V and 4 bases at J, with 12 bases between the two ends. Germline CDR1 SNHLY, CDR2 FYNNEI. The CDR3 consists of 13 residues. CDR3 in amino acids: CASRAREATEAFF. Here the CDR3 DNA reads TGTGCCAGCAGAGCCAGGGAGGCCACTGAAGCTTTCTTT.

The chain has TRBV27 and TRBJ2-7; TRBD1 matches at 7 bases. This CDR3 is 13 amino acids long. The germline gives CDR1 MNHEY, CDR2 SMNVEV (reference sequence). V was clipped by 5 bases and J by 2 bases; unmatched bases: 3. CDR3 in amino acids: CASSPTGAYEQYF. The DNA for the CDR3 is TGTGCCAGCAGTCCAACAGGGGCCTACGAGCAGTACTTC.

This chain uses TRBV6-6 with TRBJ2-3; tentatively, D is TRBD1 (7 bases). The germline V and J ends were trimmed by 5 bases and 6 bases, with 18 bases remaining between them. CDR1 is MNHNY, CDR2 SVGAGI, per germline (reference sequence). This CDR3 region has 15 residues. The CDR3 protein is CASSQLAQDRDTQYF. The DNA for the CDR3 is TGTGCCAGCAGTCAACTAGCACAGGACAGGGATACGCAGTATTTT.

The chain uses TRBV18 and TRBJ2-5, with 7 nucleotides matching TRBD1. There are 15 residues in the CDR3. Germline V gives CDR1 KGHSH, CDR2 LQKENI. Losses at the gene ends were 2 bases for V and 5 bases for J; bases not matched to a gene: 8. The CDR3 bases are TGTGCCAGCTCACCAGACAGGGCCCCGCCGGAGACCCAGTACTTC. The encoded protein is CASSPDRAPPETQYF.

The rearrangement joins TRBV5-1 to TRBJ1-6; possibly TRBD1 for D (5 bases). This CDR3 spans 17 amino acids. Trimming stripped 4 bases from V and 0 bases from J, with 14 bases between. CDR1 SGHRS and CDR2 YFSETQ come from the germline V gene. CDR3 coding DNA: TGCGCCAGCAGCCCGGCAGGGCGTAGCTCCTATAATTCACCCCTCCACTTT. Its translation: CASSPAGRSSYNSPLHF. Filled out from reference TRBV5-1 and TRBJ1-6, the complete variable domain reads KAGVTQTPRYLIKTRGQQVTLSCSPISGHRSVSWYQQTPGQGLQFLFEYFSETQRNKGNFPGRFSGRQFSNSRSEMNVSTLELGDSALYLCASSPAGRSSYNSPLHFGNGTRLTVT.

The chain has TRBV5-6 and TRBJ2-1; perhaps TRBD1 as D (5 bases). CDR3 size: 13 residues. Germline assignment: CDR1 SGHDT and CDR2 YYEEEE. Trimming pared 0 bases from V and 9 bases from J, leaving 10 bases between. This CDR3 reads CASSLGADTEQFF. DNA for the CDR3: TGTGCCAGCAGCTTGGGTGCGGACACTGAGCAGTTCTTC.

J is TRBJ2-2 and V is TRBV27; D ambiguous. Trimming cost V 2 bases and J 6 bases, with 7 bases left between them. CDR1 is MNHEY, CDR2 SMNVEV, per germline (reference sequence). CDR3 length: 13 amino acids. The CDR3 is CASSLVRSGELFF. The DNA of the CDR3 is TGTGCCAGCAGTTTAGTCAGGTCCGGGGAGCTGTTTTTT.

This chain joins TRBV3-1 (or the pseudogene TRBV3-2) and TRBJ2-7, with D possibly matching TRBD1 (6 bases). Trimming cost V 4 bases and J 4 bases, with 14 bases left between them. Germline loops: CDR1 LGHDT, CDR2 YNNKEL (reference sequence). This CDR3 is 14 amino acids long. This CDR3 is CASSRQGIGYEQYF. In DNA form, the CDR3 reads TGTGCCAGCAGCCGGCAGGGGATAGGGTACGAGCAGTACTTC.